Below, 26 T cell receptor beta chains from the same sample are listed, as sequenced in a study of blood T cell repertoires in COVID-19. Using immunoSEQ multiplex PCR, the repertoire was profiled, and TCRdb retains in-frame clones only, with some absent. This table holds about 200,000 clones, 82% found once. The sample consisted of peripheral blood. These receptors were obtained from a human donor with acute or convalescent COVID-19. The donor label of this sample is uncertain.

The chain couples TRBV19 to TRBJ2-7; 9 bases agree with TRBD2. The CDR3 is 15 residues long. CDR1 LNHDA and CDR2 SQIVND come from the germline V gene (reference sequence). Losses at the gene ends were 3 bases for V and 6 bases for J; bases not matched to a gene: 9. The CDR3 nucleotides are TGTGCCAGTAGTATCCACGGCGGGGGGGGCGTCGAGCAGTACTTC. It is translated as CASSIHGGGGVEQYF. Full variable domain (missing parts from reference TRBV19 and TRBJ2-7): DGGITQSPKYLFRKEGQNVTLSCEQNLNHDAMYWYRQDPGQGLRLIYYSQIVNDFQKGDIAEGYSVSREKKESFPLTVTSAQKNPTAFYLCASSIHGGGGVEQYFGPGTRLTVT.

The V call is TRBV27, the J call TRBJ1-2; TRBD1 matches 8 bases. The CDR3 is 13 residues long. V shed 3 bases, J shed 5 bases, and the junction held 2 bases outside the gene matches. Germline loops: CDR1 MNHEY, CDR2 SMNVEV (reference sequence). This CDR3 is CASSLRTGYGYTF. CDR3 bases: TGTGCCAGCAGTTTGCGGACAGGGTATGGCTACACCTTC.

A few counts support this clone. V is TRBV6-6 and J is TRBJ1-2; D ambiguous. Germline V gene lookup returns CDR1 MNHNY and CDR2 SVGAGI (reference sequence). The CDR3 sequence is 15 residues long. V was clipped by 4 bases and J by 4 bases, with 16 bases between them. CDR3 sequence (DNA): TGTGCCAGCAGTTCAGCAGGCTTAGGTGGCTATGGCTACACCTTC. The encoded protein is CASSSAGLGGYGYTF.

The chain couples TRBV9 to TRBJ1-3; TRBD1 might be the D (5 bases). The germline gives CDR1 SGDLS, CDR2 YYNGEE. This CDR3 region has 15 residues. V was trimmed by 0 bases and J by 4 bases, leaving 11 bases between them. The CDR3 is CASSVASRAGNTIYF. The CDR3 nucleotides read TGTGCCAGCAGCGTAGCCAGCAGGGCAGGAAACACCATATATTTT.

The chain has TRBV15 and TRBJ2-3; D is undetermined. Germline values: CDR1 LNHNV, CDR2 YYDKDF (reference sequence). The CDR3 length is 15 residues. V lost 0 bases and J lost 3, with 10 bases in between. The CDR3 reads CATSRDNDLTDTQYF. Written as DNA, the CDR3 is TGTGCCACCAGCAGAGATAACGATCTAACAGATACGCAGTATTTT. The full variable domain, in which reference TRBV15 and TRBJ2-3 provide the parts outside the CDR3, is DAMVIQNPRYQVTQFGKPVTLSCSQTLNHNVMYWYQQKSSQAPKLLFHYYDKDFNNEADTPDNFQSRRPNTSFCFLDIRSPGLGDTAMYLCATSRDNDLTDTQYFGPGTRLTVL.

The table lists this clone with a few counts. The chain recombines TRBV4-2 with TRBJ2-1, with 10 bases aligning to TRBD2. Germline CDR1 reads LGHNA; CDR2 reads YNFKEQ. This CDR3 has 16 amino acids. The V gene end was trimmed by 1 base and the J gene end by 5 bases; junction bases not matched to a gene: 5. The CDR3 spells CASSQVVAGGNNEQFF. CDR3 DNA sequence: TGTGCCAGCAGCCAAGTCGTAGCGGGAGGTAACAATGAGCAGTTCTTC.

The gene calls are TRBV6-2 or TRBV6-3 and TRBJ2-7; D ambiguous. V gave up 4 bases and J gave up 1 base, with 8 bases separating them. CDR3 length: 13 amino acids. Per the germline V gene, CDR1 is MNHEY and CDR2 is SVGEGT. The CDR3 DNA reads as TGTGCCAGCAGTTTTAGCACGTCCTACGAGCAGTACTTC. Amino acids: CASSFSTSYEQYF.

The gene calls are TRBV9 and TRBJ2-5, with 9 bases fitting TRBD1. The CDR3 contains 15 residues. V lost 4 bases and J lost 5; bases outside the gene matches: 9. The V gene's germline CDR1 is SGDLS and CDR2 YYNGEE. Written as DNA, the CDR3 is TGTGCCAGCAGCTTTAAGACAGGGGGGGTGGAGACCCAGTACTTC. Amino acids: CASSFKTGGVETQYF.

The chain employs TRBV28 and TRBJ1-4; TRBD1 agrees at 9 bases. This CDR3 spans 14 amino acids. Trimming at V came to 7 bases and at J to 7 bases, leaving 7 bases not matched to a gene. Germline V gene sequence: CDR1 MDHEN, CDR2 SYDVKM. This CDR3 reads CASIPGTGLEKLFF. The CDR3 DNA sequence: TGTGCCAGCATCCCCGGGACAGGGCTTGAAAAACTGTTTTTT.

V is TRBV18 and J is TRBJ2-2; D may be TRBD1 (6 bases). Between the trimmed V and J ends, which lost 7 bases and 1 base, there was a span of 13 bases. Germline loops: CDR1 KGHSH, CDR2 LQKENI. This CDR3 is 15 amino acids long. The CDR3: CASYGTRENTGELFF. DNA of the CDR3: TGTGCCAGCTACGGGACACGGGAGAACACCGGGGAGCTGTTTTTT.

V is TRBV5-5 and J is TRBJ1-6, with D unclear. The V gene lost 0 bases and the J gene lost 7 bases, with 8 bases spanning the gap. CDR1 and CDR2 (germline): SGHKS, YYEKEE (reference sequence). The CDR3 loop spans 14 amino acids. Here the CDR3 DNA reads TGTGCCAGCAGCTTGGATCAGGTCAATTCACCCCTCCACTTT. It translates to CASSLDQVNSPLHF.

This clone was seen a handful of times. V and J are TRBV5-1 and TRBJ1-2; 7 nucleotides align to TRBD1. CDR1 is SGHRS and CDR2 is YFSETQ in the germline V gene. V gave up 1 base and J gave up 0 bases; unmatched junction bases: 3. The CDR3 loop spans 15 amino acids. This chain's CDR3 is CASSLMGTANYGYTF. The CDR3 bases are TGCGCCAGCAGCTTGATGGGGACAGCTAACTATGGCTACACCTTC.

This chain joins TRBV5-1 and TRBJ1-3; a weak D match, TRBD1 (5 bases). V lost 4 bases and J 0 bases, leaving 17 bases between the germline ends. Germline V lookup: CDR1 SGHRS, CDR2 YFSETQ. This CDR3 has 17 residues. The CDR3 reads CASSRGDVGTSGNTIYF. As DNA, the CDR3 is TGCGCCAGCAGCCGGGGGGACGTCGGGACCTCTGGAAACACCATATATTTT.

The rearrangement joins TRBV24-1 to TRBJ2-1; 7 nucleotides match TRBD2. The CDR3 totals 16 residues. Looked up from germline, CDR1 is KGHDR and CDR2 is SFDVKD. With 0 bases clipped from V and 1 base from J, the junction kept 2 bases outside the gene matches. This CDR3 reads CATSDLVAGSYNEQFF. The CDR3 nucleotides read TGTGCCACCAGTGATTTGGTAGCGGGTTCCTACAATGAGCAGTTCTTC.

This clone was counted once. V is TRBV7-6 and J is TRBJ2-7; 7 nucleotides agree with TRBD2. The germline gives CDR1 SGHVS, CDR2 FNYEAQ. V was clipped by 1 base and J by 2 bases; unmatched bases: 2. There are 14 residues in the CDR3. The CDR3 DNA is TGTGCCAGCAGCTTAGAGCGGGGTCCCTACGAGCAGTACTTC. This sequence encodes CASSLERGPYEQYF. The full variable domain, rest sourced from reference TRBV7-6 and TRBJ2-7, is GAGVSQSPRYKVTKRGQDVALRCDPISGHVSLYWYRQALGQGPEFLTYFNYEAQQDKSGLPNDRFSAERPEGSISTLTIQRTEQRDSAMYRCASSLERGPYEQYFGPGTRLTVT.

A word on this clone: Other DNA sequences in this sample translate to the same CDR3. The V call is TRBV6-5, the J call TRBJ2-7; a weak D match, TRBD1 (7 bases). The germline CDR1 and CDR2 sequences are MNHEY and SVGAGI. The CDR3 loop spans 14 amino acids. Deletions cut 2 bases from V and 4 bases from J, with 12 bases between. The DNA for the CDR3 is TGTGCCAGCAGTTACGCGGGACAGTCTTACGAGCAGTACTTC. Translated: CASSYAGQSYEQYF.

The chain couples TRBV25-1 to TRBJ1-1; maybe TRBD1 (6 bases). Deletions cut 7 bases from V and 0 bases from J, with 9 bases between. This CDR3 is built from 13 residues. Per germline, CDR1 MGHDK and CDR2 SYGVNS. Here the CDR3 DNA reads TGTGCCAGCACAAACAGGGTGAACACTGAAGCTTTCTTT. Its translation: CASTNRVNTEAFF.

There are a few counts of this clone. The chain is built from TRBV19 and TRBJ2-2, with TRBD1 matching 10 bases. CDR1 is LNHDA and CDR2 is SQIVND in the germline V gene (reference sequence). J gave up 6 bases and V 5 bases, and 9 bases lay outside the gene matches. This CDR3 comprises 16 residues. CDR3 sequence: CASSHGDRGMAGELFF. CDR3 nucleotide sequence: TGTGCCAGTAGTCATGGGGACAGGGGTATGGCCGGGGAGCTGTTTTTT.

The rearrangement links TRBV5-1 to TRBJ2-7; D is possibly TRBD1 (6 bases). The CDR3 has 15 residues. V was cut by 1 base and J by 2 bases, with 13 bases left in between. The germline gives CDR1 SGHRS, CDR2 YFSETQ. CDR3 in amino acids: CASSLFTGITYEQYF. In DNA, the CDR3 is TGCGCCAGCAGCTTGTTCACAGGGATTACCTACGAGCAGTACTTC.

This sequence joins TRBV6-5 and TRBJ2-6; D not resolved. V gave up 7 bases and J gave up 4 bases, with 11 bases separating them. Germline V CDR1 and CDR2: MNHEY, SVGAGI. This CDR3 has 14 residues. In nucleotides, the CDR3 is TGTGCCAGCATTCCCCAGAGGGGGGCCAACGTCCTGACTTTC. Translated: CASIPQRGANVLTF.

V and J are TRBV7-2 and TRBJ2-2; perhaps TRBD1 as D (5 bases). This CDR3 has 15 residues. Trimming shortened V by 1 base and J by 6 bases, and 12 bases separated the two germline ends. The germline V gene encodes CDR1 SGHTA and CDR2 FQGNSA. The CDR3 loop reads CASSLDLLGAGELFF. As DNA, the CDR3 is TGTGCCAGCAGCTTAGACCTTCTAGGGGCCGGGGAGCTGTTTTTT.

This clone has a single count. The chain recombines TRBV19 with TRBJ2-7; TRBD2 aligns across 13 bases. Looked up from germline, CDR1 is LNHDA and CDR2 is SQIVND (reference sequence). CDR3 length equals 19 residues. V lost 4 bases and J lost 0; bases outside the gene matches: 12. The CDR3 sequence: CASSRASGTSGIGSYEQYF. DNA of the CDR3: TGTGCCAGTAGTAGGGCCTCTGGGACTAGCGGGATCGGCTCCTACGAGCAGTACTTC.

This chain links TRBV28 with TRBJ2-4, with TRBD1 identical over 12 bases. This CDR3 is 16 amino acids long. Germline V gene data show CDR1 as MDHEN and CDR2 as SYDVKM. Germline trimming cut 6 bases from V and 3 bases from J; bases unmatched to any gene: 6. This CDR3 is CASRGQGAPGKNIQYF. CDR3 DNA: TGTGCCAGCAGGGGACAGGGGGCCCCGGGCAAAAACATTCAGTACTTC.

V is TRBV10-3 and J is TRBJ1-1, with a tentative D call TRBD1 (6 bases). From germline, CDR1 is ENHRY and CDR2 SYGVKD. Trimming left V 2 bases short and J 7 bases short, with 11 bases between. The CDR3 is 13 amino acids. CDR3 amino acids: CAISENTGFEAFF. The DNA for the CDR3 is TGTGCCATCAGTGAGAACACAGGGTTTGAAGCTTTCTTT.

The gene calls are TRBV23-1 and TRBJ2-7; TRBD2 matches at 9 bases. TRBV23-1 is assigned to the ORF class and has an uncertain function. Trimming took 0 bases from V and 3 from J; bases not matched to a gene: 12. The CDR3 has 18 amino acids. This CDR3 reads CASSQSKWLAGCLYEQYF. CDR3 DNA sequence: TGCGCCAGCAGTCAATCTAAGTGGCTAGCGGGATGTCTCTACGAGCAGTACTTC.

The J gene is TRBJ2-1, the V gene TRBV4-2; 10 positions match TRBD2. Germline V gene sequence: CDR1 LGHNA, CDR2 YNFKEQ. Trimming cost V 0 bases and J 4 bases; bases outside gene matches: 3. The CDR3 runs to 16 residues. This chain's CDR3 is CASSQDSTSGYNEQFF. CDR3 in DNA: TGTGCCAGCAGCCAAGACTCGACTAGCGGGTACAATGAGCAGTTCTTC.